This T cell receptor (beta chain) was identified during a study of post-analysis software for immune sequencing data. Study details: Relapsing-remitting, secondary progressive and progressive-relapsing multiple sclerosis courses were included.

Comment on this clonotype: Antigen: not known.

Included in the TCR beta cDNA libraries were unique molecular identifiers. cDNA molecules numbering around 450,000 came from roughly 1 to 10 million T cells. TCRdb re-derived calls from the PCR reads in MiXCR, one entry per CDR3 protein. The sample yields approximately 400,000 distinct CDR3 sequences, 30% to 45% seen once. In germline, CDR1 is SGHTA, CDR2 FQGNSA. This CDR3 comprises 16 residues. V was trimmed by 5 bases and J by 1 base, leaving 18 bases between them. Whole-study results and caveats: Higher frequency in patients than in controls was seen for roughly 5 TRBV segments, with TRBV5-6, TRBV5-1 and TRBV20-1 among them. Under F measure analysis, samples from one preparation batch co-clustered strongly. Compared with controls, patients showed significantly lower normalized Chao1 diversity.

Specimen: blood. V and J are TRBV7-2 and TRBJ2-7; TRBD1 might be the D (6 bases). The sequence derives from a girl aged 10 to 17 with multiple sclerosis. The CDR3 DNA reads as TGTGCCAGCAGCCAAAGAGGGGGAGACACTTCCTACGAGCAGTACTTC. Amino acids: CASSQRGGDTSYEQYF.